This T cell receptor delta chain was sequenced for a study of γδ T cells in repeated Plasmodium falciparum infection. Study context: Malian children with intense seasonal malaria exposure were compared with matched Australian children. Study-level points and caveats: Waves of new clonotype selection appeared after repeated controlled infections in Vdelta2-negative, largely Vdelta1+, gammadelta T cells.

Both TRG and TRD chains were sequenced from each sorted sample. TCRdb reanalysed the multiplex PCR reads via CATT. This sample has roughly 93,000 delta-chain clones, with roughly 0.9% found just once. To note about this clone: The antigen is not known. TCRdb's entry gives the protein of a much larger clone, which mismatches this DNA's translation at residue 13, likely from a read error; the protein reported here is translated from the DNA.

Germline V CDR1 and CDR2: GEAIGNYY, EKD. The CDR3 sequence is 18 residues long. Trimming took off 0 bases at V and 3 bases at J, with 22 bases between the two ends. Gammadelta T cells were flow-sorted from PBMC into Vgamma9/Vdelta2+ and Vdelta2-negative populations for bulk analysis. The chain employs TRDV2 and TRDJ1; D possibly corresponds to TRDD2 (5 bases). TCRdb does not report a J gene; here it was assigned by matching the DNA to germline references. This TCR came from a pool of human donors (malaria-infected and uninfected, not separated). Sequenced sample: gamma-delta T cells from blood. The chain's CDR3 is CACDTVGPMGPYADKLIF. The CDR3 DNA sequence: TGTGCCTGTGACACCGTTGGGCCAATGGGCCCCTACGCCGATAAACTCATCTTT.